This TCR beta chain was observed in a study of vaccination and CD4 T cells after COVID-19. As for treatment: roughly 10-day PBMC culture with coronavirus spike peptide pools or control peptides (ViraFEST assay). There are 17 residues in the CDR3. Germline V gene lookup returns CDR1 MNHEY and CDR2 SVGEGT. V shed 0 bases, J shed 4 bases, and the junction held 2 bases outside the gene matches. About this clonotype itself: The antigen is undetermined.

Scientists ran DNA taken from cultured CD4+ T cells through the Oncomine TCR Beta short-read assay for sequencing. From cultured CD4+ T cells, genomic DNA was extracted. MiXCR was run by TCRdb on the PCR reads, yielding one entry per CDR3 protein. The table records some 13,000 distinct CDR3 sequences, less than 50% of them present only once. The sample comprised CD4+ T cells from blood, cultured in vitro. The TCR was taken from a human donor who had recovered from COVID-19. V usage is TRBV6-2 or TRBV6-3 and J usage is TRBJ2-1; TRBD2 agrees at 14 bases. CDR3 DNA sequence: TGTGCCAGCAGTTACTCGGGACTAGCGGGAGTATACAATGAGCAGTTCTTC. It translates to CASSYSGLAGVYNEQFF.